Each of the 21 T cell receptor beta chains below was sequenced from the same sample in a study of identical twins. In TCRdb, the 5' RACE reads were re-called with MiXCR into one record per CDR3 protein. The sample lists roughly 630,000 distinct CDR3 sequences, around 7.4% occurring once. The same data also went into a second study, on yellow fever vaccine responses in identical twins.

The sequencing sample was made of PBMCs. Receptors were obtained from a woman between 18 and 29 years old in good health.

V usage is TRBV5-1 and J usage is TRBJ2-2; 7 positions match TRBD2. This CDR3 spans 18 amino acids. The V gene end was trimmed by 0 bases and the J gene end by 0 bases; junction bases not matched to a gene: 8. Looked up from germline, CDR1 is SGHRS and CDR2 is YFSETQ. This CDR3 is CASSLGPAGNANTGELFF. CDR3 in DNA: TGCGCCAGCAGCTTGGGACCAGCGGGGAACGCGAACACCGGGGAGCTGTTTTTT.

This CDR3 is CSASGTGVFTGELFF. In DNA form, the CDR3 reads TGCAGTGCTAGCGGGACAGGGGTTTTCACCGGGGAGCTGTTTTTT. This sequence joins TRBV20-1 and TRBJ2-2; 10 bases match TRBD1. Germline loops: CDR1 DFQATT, CDR2 SNEGSKA (reference sequence). V dropped 3 bases and J dropped 4; count of bases not matched to a gene: 5. The CDR3 runs to 15 residues.

V usage is TRBV9 and J usage is TRBJ2-5; D gene uncertain. Germline CDR1 SGDLS, CDR2 YYNGEE. V was cut by 3 bases and J by 2 bases, with 5 bases left in between. This CDR3 is 12 amino acids long. CDR3 DNA sequence: TGTGCCAGCAGCGACAAACAAGAGACCCAGTACTTC. Translated: CASSDKQETQYF. Combining the CDR3 with reference TRBV9 and TRBJ2-5 gives the whole variable domain DSGVTQTPKHLITATGQRVTLRCSPRSGDLSVYWYQQSLDQGLQFLIQYYNGEERAKGNILERFSAQQFPDLHSELNLSSLELGDSALYFCASSDKQETQYFGPGTRLLVL.

This clonotype was observed at least ten times. V is TRBV5-5 and J is TRBJ2-3; weak D call: TRBD2 (5 bases). With 4 bases removed from V and 1 base from J, the gap between germline ends came to 22 bases. The CDR3 runs to 18 residues. CDR1 and CDR2 (germline): SGHKS, YYEKEE (reference sequence). Here the CDR3 reads CASSPTLITRLRTDTQYF. CDR3 nucleotide sequence: TGTGCCAGCAGCCCCACCCTGATTACTAGACTCCGCACAGATACGCAGTATTTT. Full variable domain (rest looked up from reference TRBV5-5 and TRBJ2-3): DAGVTQSPTHLIKTRGQQVTLRCSPISGHKSVSWYQQVLGQGPQFIFQYYEKEERGRGNFPDRFSARQFPNYSSELNVNALLLGDSALYLCASSPTLITRLRTDTQYFGPGTRLTVL.

The chain is built from TRBV18 and TRBJ2-7; 9 nucleotides match TRBD1. The germline V gene encodes CDR1 KGHSH and CDR2 LQKENI. The CDR3 consists of 14 residues. Losses at the gene ends were 2 bases for V and 7 bases for J; bases not matched to a gene: 6. The CDR3 DNA reads as TGTGCCAGCTCACCATCGGGACAGGGCGTGGAGCAGTACTTC. Its translation is CASSPSGQGVEQYF. The entire variable domain, with the rest obtained from reference TRBV18 and TRBJ2-7, is as follows: NAGVMQNPRHLVRRRGQEARLRCSPMKGHSHVYWYRQLPEEGLKFMVYLQKENIIDESGMPKERFSAEFPKEGPSILRIQQVVRGDSAAYFCASSPSGQGVEQYFGPGTRLTVT.

This clonotype came up many times. This chain uses TRBV2 with TRBJ2-3; 7 positions agree with TRBD2. Germline V gives CDR1 SNHLY, CDR2 FYNNEI. Losses at the gene ends were 8 bases for V and 5 bases for J; bases not matched to a gene: 7. The CDR3 loop spans 13 amino acids. The CDR3 spells CASLGLGEDTQYF. Here the CDR3 DNA reads TGTGCCAGCCTTGGACTAGGGGAAGATACGCAGTATTTT.

This clonotype was observed many times. The chain uses TRBV24-1 and TRBJ2-1, with 10 bases aligning to TRBD2. The junction had 8 bases not matched to a gene; V was cut back by 4 bases and J by 6 bases. Germline V CDR1 and CDR2: KGHDR, SFDVKD. The CDR3 sequence is 16 residues long. The CDR3 DNA reads as TGTGCCACCAGTGACCGCCTAGCGGGAGTAGGCAATGAGCAGTTCTTC. Protein sequence: CATSDRLAGVGNEQFF.

This clonotype was seen more than once but under ten times. The V call is TRBV6-1, the J call TRBJ1-1; D is uncertain. The CDR3 length is 12 residues. Germline lookup yields CDR1 MNHNS and CDR2 SASEGT. Trimming cost V 5 bases and J 4 bases, with 8 bases left between them. The CDR3 here is CASSQVPTEAFF. The DNA for the CDR3 is TGTGCCAGCAGTCAGGTTCCCACTGAAGCTTTCTTT.

This clonotype has ten or more counts. The genes are TRBV7-2 and TRBJ2-5; D is unresolved. V lost 0 bases, J lost 0 bases, and 8 bases lay in between. Germline-derived CDR1 and CDR2 are SGHTA and FQGNSA. This CDR3 spans 15 amino acids. The DNA of the CDR3 is TGTGCCAGCAGCTTAGCGGGCTGGTACCAAGAGACCCAGTACTTC. Protein: CASSLAGWYQETQYF.

This clonotype has a count of ten or more. V usage is TRBV12-3 or TRBV12-4 and J usage is TRBJ2-2, with D possibly TRBD2 on 6 matching bases. V lost 6 bases, J lost 0 bases, and 14 bases lay in between. This CDR3 region has 16 residues. The CDR3 spells CASRTLSGPNTGELFF. CDR3 sequence (DNA): TGTGCCAGCAGGACCCTAAGCGGGCCGAACACCGGGGAGCTGTTTTTT.

The sample holds many counts of this clonotype. The chain joins TRBV6-5 to TRBJ2-6; maybe TRBD1 (6 bases). Germline V CDR1 and CDR2: MNHEY, SVGAGI. V dropped 2 bases and J dropped 1 base, with 12 bases sitting between them. The CDR3 totals 17 residues. The CDR3 sequence is CASSYTGLGSGANVLTF. Written as DNA, the CDR3 is TGTGCCAGCAGTTACACAGGGTTGGGTTCTGGGGCCAACGTCCTGACTTTC.

The chain employs TRBV15 and TRBJ1-2; maybe TRBD1 (6 bases). CDR3 length equals 15 residues. Per germline, CDR1 LNHNV and CDR2 YYDKDF (reference sequence). Trimming left V 1 base short and J 5 bases short, with 14 bases between. This chain's CDR3 is CATSRAVGAGYGYTF. The CDR3 DNA follows: TGTGCCACCAGCAGAGCGGTGGGGGCGGGGTATGGCTACACCTTC.

In its sample, this clonotype was seen a few times. This chain joins TRBV29-1 and TRBJ2-2; D might be TRBD2 (6 bases). The CDR3 totals 16 residues. Trimming stripped 3 bases from V and 3 bases from J, with 17 bases between. Germline V lookup: CDR1 SQVTM, CDR2 ANQGSEA. CDR3 DNA: TGCAGCGTTGAGTTAGCGGAAGGAGGGTACACCGGGGAGCTGTTTTTT. Protein product: CSVELAEGGYTGELFF.

The J gene is TRBJ2-2, the V gene TRBV6-4; possible D gene TRBD2, 5 bases. The CDR3 has 15 amino acids. CDR1 is MRHNA and CDR2 is SNTAGT in the germline V gene. The V end lost 0 bases, the J end lost 9 bases, and 14 bases lay between the germline ends. CDR3 loop: CASSDSSAGGRELFF. In DNA form, the CDR3 reads TGTGCCAGCAGTGACTCGTCGGCGGGTGGAAGGGAGCTGTTTTTT.

This clonotype was found many times. V gene TRBV12-3 or TRBV12-4 combines with J gene TRBJ2-1, with D hard to call. The CDR3 has 12 residues. Trimming took off 5 bases at V and 9 bases at J, with 11 bases between the two ends. CDR3: CASSGPRTEQFF. CDR3 bases: TGTGCCAGCAGTGGGCCGAGGACTGAGCAGTTCTTC.

Comment on this clonotype: A much bigger clone sits one base away, suggesting this may be a read error. This chain uses TRBV15 with TRBJ2-7, with TRBD1 matching 7 bases. After removal of 3 bases from V and 6 bases from J, the junction contained 5 bases not matched to a gene. CDR3 size: 13 residues. Germline V gene sequence: CDR1 LNHNV, CDR2 YYDKDF (reference sequence). CDR3 residues: CATSSDRVLEQYV. CDR3 in DNA: TGTGCCACCAGCAGCGACAGGGTACTCGAGCAGTACGTC.

The chain carries TRBV4-2 and TRBJ2-2; unclear D gene. Germline CDR1 reads LGHNA; CDR2 reads YNFKEQ. This CDR3 has 18 residues. Trimming took 0 bases from V and 3 from J, leaving 17 bases between them. CDR3 sequence reads: CASSQDGGEHQYTGELFF. CDR3 DNA: TGTGCCAGCAGCCAAGACGGCGGCGAACATCAATACACCGGGGAGCTGTTTTTT.

In its sample, this clonotype was seen many times. V is TRBV4-1 and J is TRBJ2-7, with 7 nucleotides matching TRBD1. With V trimmed by 1 base and J by 5 bases, 5 bases remained unmatched. This CDR3 is built from 14 residues. CDR1 is MGHRA, CDR2 YSYEKL, per germline. The DNA for the CDR3 is TGCGCCAGCAGCCAAGTAGGGGGCTCGAACGAGCAGTACTTC. Residues: CASSQVGGSNEQYF.

The sample holds many counts of this clonotype. The CDR3 DNA follows: TGTGCCACCCAGGGCCAGCGGGAGCGGGACTACAATGAGCAGTTCTTC. Protein: CATQGQRERDYNEQFF. The chain uses TRBV10-3 and TRBJ2-1, with TRBD2 matching 8 bases. Looked up from germline, CDR1 is ENHRY and CDR2 is SYGVKD. This CDR3 spans 16 amino acids. V shed 10 bases and J 3 bases; nucleotides not matched to a gene: 14.

This clonotype was counted only a few times. The chain has TRBV6-1 and TRBJ2-7; D might be TRBD1 (6 bases). The CDR3 totals 15 residues. Germline CDR1 MNHNS, CDR2 SASEGT. The ends were cut back, 5 bases at V and 7 bases at J, with 21 bases in the middle. The CDR3 here is CASSSTHGGTGEQYF. In DNA form, the CDR3 reads TGTGCCAGCAGTAGCACCCATGGGGGCACGGGGGAGCAGTACTTC.

The CDR3 DNA is TGTGCCATCAGTGAGTCGCCTAGCGGACGAGAAGAGACCCAGTACTTC. Amino acid sequence: CAISESPSGREETQYF. The genes are TRBV10-3 and TRBJ2-5; 7 nucleotides line up with TRBD2. CDR3 size: 16 residues. The V gene end was trimmed by 0 bases and the J gene end by 3 bases; junction bases not matched to a gene: 7. From germline, CDR1 is ENHRY and CDR2 SYGVKD.